This TCR beta chain was profiled in a study of blood T cell repertoires in COVID-19. Study summary: The cDNA or gDNA used as material had been derived from T cells, B-cell-depleted T cells, or PBMCs.

The protocol was immunoSEQ multiplex PCR, while the TCRdb copy is restricted to in-frame clones and leaves out a portion. The table shows 30,000 to 35,000 clones, with 83% occurring only once. V gave up 0 bases and J gave up 5 bases, with 7 bases separating them. The CDR3 spans 13 residues. Germline CDR1 reads LNHNV; CDR2 reads YYDKDF (reference sequence). The V and J genes are TRBV15 and TRBJ1-2; unclear D gene. Sequencing input: peripheral blood. The sequence was obtained from a man in his fifties with acute or convalescent COVID-19. The CDR3 bases are TGTGCCACCAGCAGAGAACGGACTTATGGCTACACCTTC. Translating gives CATSRERTYGYTF.